The 12 T cell receptor beta chains in this list originate from one sample, sequenced in a study of alternative splicing in chronic myeloid leukemia remission. Libraries were built from poly-A-enriched mRNA from around 950 ng total RNA. For each CDR3 protein, TCRdb gives one entry from its re-call of the bulk RNA-seq reads, without DNA. The sample has around 290 distinct CDR3 sequences; roughly 96% are singletons. Material: PBMCs. The receptors were sampled from a person in their thirties or forties in good health.

The sample holds a few counts of this clonotype. V gene TRBV20-1 combines with J gene TRBJ2-3; TCRdb proposes TRBD2, but this gene call is untestable without DNA. This CDR3 comprises 14 residues. Germline V CDR1 and CDR2: DFQATT, SNEGSKA (reference sequence). The CDR3 region is CSARGLWGTDTQYF.

This chain joins TRBV3-1 and TRBJ1-1. Looked up from germline, CDR1 is LGHDT and CDR2 is YNNKEL (reference sequence). This CDR3 contains 14 residues. The CDR3 spells CASSRTGLNTEAFF.

A single count supports this clonotype. The chain has TRBV3-1 and TRBJ2-6; the D gene TCRdb calls, TRBD2, cannot be checked with no DNA. Germline V gives CDR1 LGHDT, CDR2 YNNKEL (reference sequence). The CDR3 length is 16 residues. CDR3: CASSQVHGSGANVLTF.

J is TRBJ1-1 and V is TRBV6-2 or TRBV6-3. CDR3 size: 13 residues. Germline V gene lookup returns CDR1 MNHEY and CDR2 SVGEGT. The chain's CDR3 is CASSRTENTEAFF.

This sequence joins TRBV7-9 and TRBJ2-1; without DNA, the TCRdb call of TRBD1 cannot be checked. The CDR3 totals 15 residues. Per germline, CDR1 SEHNR and CDR2 FQNEAQ (reference sequence). CDR3 region: CASSNNRAGYNEQFF.

The V call is TRBV27, the J call TRBJ1-5. CDR1 is MNHEY and CDR2 is SMNVEV in the germline V gene (reference sequence). The CDR3 contains 14 residues. CDR3 sequence reads: CASSSTGGGQPQHF.

This clonotype has only a few counts. J is TRBJ1-1 and V is TRBV7-8. The germline gives CDR1 SGHVS, CDR2 FQNEAQ. The CDR3 is made up of 15 amino acids. CDR3 amino acids: CASSLGEGVDTEAFF.

The J gene is TRBJ1-5, the V gene TRBV5-1. From germline, CDR1 is SGHRS and CDR2 YFSETQ. The CDR3 contains 14 residues. CDR3 sequence reads: CASSLTGPNQPQHF.

The chain uses TRBV20-1 and TRBJ2-1; the TRBD2 assignment by TCRdb is unverifiable without DNA. The CDR3 extends over 16 amino acids. Germline loops: CDR1 DFQATT, CDR2 SNEGSKA (reference sequence). CDR3 amino acids: CSATSPTGGSYNEQFF.

V and J are TRBV29-1 and TRBJ1-2. There are 12 residues in the CDR3. The germline V gene has CDR1 SQVTM and CDR2 ANQGSEA. The CDR3 is CSVAGGNYGYTF.

The chain joins TRBV27 to TRBJ2-3; the TCRdb call, TRBD2, lacks DNA for checking. This CDR3 spans 15 amino acids. Germline V gene data show CDR1 as MNHEY and CDR2 as SMNVEV (reference sequence). The CDR3 here is CASSSDRAGTDTQYF.

CDR3 amino acids: CASSPGAGVWAEAFF. V usage is TRBV5-1 and J usage is TRBJ1-1. In germline, CDR1 is SGHRS, CDR2 YFSETQ. The CDR3 spans 15 residues.